This is a list of T cell receptor beta chains from one sample in a study of follicular helper T cells after annual influenza vaccination. Sequenced by immunoSEQ multiplex PCR; TCRdb stores in-frame clones only, minus some. Among 12,000 or so clones listed, 80% were seen once. The sample in question was CXCR5+ CD38- circulating T follicular helper cells from blood, obtained on the day of influenza vaccination. The source is an adult who received the influenza vaccine. CDR3s include the opening cysteine and the closing phenylalanine or tryptophan. The order of the fields is V gene, clone size, D gene, J gene, CDR3 protein, CDR3 DNA. The D gene is left open where the match is weak. Size is omitted from some rows. Given values are once, few, many or a class for expanded clones.

TRBV15	NA	NA	TRBJ1-4	CATSRERLTATNEKLFF	TGTGCCACCAGCAGAGAAAGACTGACAGCAACTAATGAAAAACTGTTTTTT
TRBV18	NA	NA	TRBJ2-7	CASSPSFGVDEQYF	TGTGCCAGCTCACCATCCTTCGGCGTTGACGAGCAGTACTTC
TRBV4-3	NA	TRBD2	TRBJ2-2	CASSQMSGGAYGELFF	TGCGCCAGCAGCCAAATGAGCGGGGGGGCCTACGGGGAGCTGTTTTTT
TRBV18	NA	TRBD1	TRBJ1-5	CASSPETGIVQPQHF	TGTGCCAGCTCACCAGAGACAGGGATCGTTCAGCCCCAGCATTTT
TRBV30	NA	TRBD2	TRBJ2-5	CAWSDGGLAGGAETQYF	TGTGCCTGGAGTGACGGGGGACTAGCGGGGGGCGCGGAGACCCAGTACTTC
TRBV29-1	NA	TRBD2	TRBJ2-5	CSVEASGGAGETQYF	TGCAGCGTTGAAGCTAGCGGGGGGGCGGGAGAGACCCAGTACTTC
TRBV5-6	NA	TRBD1	TRBJ2-7	CASSYRGLSYEQYF	TGTGCCAGCAGCTACAGGGGTCTCTCCTACGAGCAGTACTTC
TRBV11-2	NA	TRBD1	TRBJ1-4	CASSPSRDRRKLFF	TGTGCCAGCAGCCCTAGCCGGGACAGGAGAAAACTGTTTTTT
TRBV6-5	NA	TRBD2	TRBJ2-3	CASSYSAGGFSQYF	TGTGCCAGCAGTTACTCGGCGGGGGGGTTTTCGCAGTATTTT
TRBV5-1	NA	NA	TRBJ1-4	CASSSSPGQAEKLFF	TGCGCCAGCAGCTCGAGCCCGGGACAAGCCGAAAAACTGTTTTTT
TRBV9	NA	TRBD2	TRBJ2-5	CASSQLAGGRTQYF	TGTGCCAGCAGCCAACTAGCGGGGGGGCGTACCCAGTACTTC
TRBV7-9	few	NA	TRBJ1-5	CASSLGTDIGKARQPQHF	TGTGCCAGCAGCTTAGGAACCGACATAGGGAAGGCGAGGCAGCCCCAGCATTTT
TRBV10-1	NA	TRBD1	TRBJ2-7	CASSYERDRGLYEQYF	TGCGCCAGCAGCTACGAAAGAGACAGGGGGCTGTACGAGCAGTACTTC
TRBV28	NA	NA	TRBJ1-4	CASHDRRGANEKLFF	TGTGCCAGCCACGACAGGCGGGGGGCTAATGAAAAACTGTTTTTT
TRBV4-1	few	NA	TRBJ1-2	CASSQDFRVYYGYTF	TGCGCCAGCAGCCAAGATTTCAGAGTTTACTATGGCTACACCTTC
TRBV30	NA	NA	TRBJ2-5	CAWSLGQTQYF	TGTGCCTGGAGTCTGGGACAGACCCAGTACTTC
TRBV7-8	few	TRBD1	TRBJ2-7	CASSLQADRAYEQYF	TGTGCCAGCAGCTTACAAGCGGACAGGGCCTACGAGCAGTACTTC
TRBV7-9	NA	NA	TRBJ1-2	CAAAGNDWGYTF	TGTGCCGCCGCTGGGAACGATTGGGGCTACACCTTC
TRBV6-1	NA	NA	TRBJ1-5	CASSEYFSNQPQHF	TGTGCCAGCAGTGAATACTTTAGCAATCAGCCCCAGCATTTT
TRBV5-4	NA	TRBD2	TRBJ2-7	CASSLEASGGAYEQYF	TGTGCCAGCAGCTTGGAGGCTAGCGGGGGGGCCTACGAGCAGTACTTC
TRBV5-4	NA	NA	TRBJ2-5	CASSLDWGETQYF	TGTGCCAGCAGCTTGGACTGGGGGGAGACCCAGTACTTC
TRBV29-1	once	NA	TRBJ1-2	CSVALGTVNYGYTF	TGCAGCGTTGCCCTTGGGACGGTTAACTATGGCTACACCTTC
TRBV6-5	NA	NA	TRBJ2-1	CASSLGDSQFF	TGTGCCAGCAGTCTGGGTGATTCCCAGTTCTTC
TRBV5-1	NA	NA	TRBJ2-5	CASSWGVYETQYF	TGCGCCAGCAGCTGGGGGGTTTATGAGACCCAGTACTTC
TRBV14	few	TRBD2	TRBJ2-5	CASSPGLVKTQYF	TGTGCCAGCAGCCCGGGACTAGTCAAGACCCAGTACTTC
TRBV6-1	NA	NA	TRBJ1-2	CASSEDGGYGYTF	TGTGCCAGCAGTGAGGACGGGGGCTATGGCTACACCTTC
TRBV2	NA	TRBD1	TRBJ2-7	CASSRPDRGLFEQYF	TGTGCCAGCAGTCGACCCGACAGGGGGCTCTTCGAGCAGTACTTC
TRBV28	NA	NA	TRBJ2-3	CASSSSMVPGDTQYF	TGTGCCAGCAGTTCAAGCATGGTCCCAGGAGATACGCAGTATTTT
TRBV9	once	TRBD2	TRBJ2-5	CASSPQAGGKETQYF	TGTGCCAGCAGCCCTCAAGCGGGGGGCAAAGAGACCCAGTACTTC
TRBV7-6	NA	TRBD2	TRBJ2-2	CASSQREGSDTGELFF	TGTGCCAGCAGCCAAAGGGAGGGATCGGACACCGGGGAGCTGTTTTTT
TRBV11-2	NA	TRBD1	TRBJ2-7	CASSPGTGGYEQYF	TGTGCCAGCAGCCCAGGGACAGGGGGCTACGAGCAGTACTTC
TRBV5-4	NA	TRBD2	TRBJ2-7	CASSLTSGGPSYEQYF	TGTGCCAGCAGCTTGACTAGCGGGGGGCCGTCCTACGAGCAGTACTTC